This is a list of T cell receptor beta chains from one sample in a study of human T cells and chemical hapten exposure. In TCRdb, the RACE reads were re-called with MiXCR into one record per CDR3 protein. The table records roughly 200,000 distinct CDR3 sequences, around 22% of them present only once. The starting material was whole blood, obtained in connection with sensitization to the hapten diphenylcyclopropenone (DPC). Every receptor here comes from a woman in her fifties or sixties with alopecia areata. Some clones in this sample may be carry-over from other donors' samples. Both conserved end residues are part of each CDR3. The order of the fields is D gene, J gene, V gene, clone size, CDR3 length, CDR3 protein, CDR3 DNA. A D gene is named only where the DNA matches it firmly. Expanded clones are given a class, and other clones once, few, many or no size at all.

>TRBD2|TRBJ2-2|TRBV24-1|NA|15
CATSDPGLATGELFF
TGTGCCACCAGTGACCCCGGACTAGCGACCGGGGAGCTGTTTTTT
>TRBD2|TRBJ2-3|TRBV4-1|NA|17
CASSQLSGRELADTQYF
TGCGCCAGCAGCCAATTAAGCGGGAGGGAATTAGCAGATACGCAGTATTTT
>NA|TRBJ2-2|TRBV10-3|NA|16
CAISELDSANTGELFF
TGTGCCATCAGTGAGTTGGACAGCGCGAACACCGGGGAGCTGTTTTTT
>NA|TRBJ2-1|TRBV7-2|many|13
CASSLGSYNEQFF
TGTGCCAGCAGCTTAGGTTCCTACAATGAGCAGTTCTTC
>TRBD1|TRBJ2-1|TRBV25-1|NA|13
CASSQTGWNEQFF
TGTGCCAGCAGTCAGACAGGGTGGAATGAGCAGTTCTTC
>NA|TRBJ1-1|TRBV7-2|NA|14
CASSPQTGNTEAFF
TGTGCCAGCAGCCCGCAGACAGGAAACACTGAAGCTTTCTTT
>NA|TRBJ1-2|TRBV6-1|NA|13
CASSERWRVGYTF
TGTGCCAGCAGTGAACGGTGGAGGGTTGGCTACACCTTC
>TRBD2|TRBJ2-3|TRBV7-6|NA|16
CASSLGSSGNTDTQYF
TGTGCCAGCAGCTTAGGGTCTAGCGGGAACACAGATACGCAGTATTTT
>NA|TRBJ2-5|TRBV9|few|16
CASSVGSANAGETQYF
TGTGCCAGCAGCGTAGGCAGCGCAAATGCGGGGGAGACCCAGTACTTC
>NA|TRBJ2-5|TRBV7-9|NA|17
CASSSPPLITSQETQYF
TGTGCCAGCAGCTCACCCCCCCTGATCACAAGCCAAGAGACCCAGTACTTC
>TRBD2|TRBJ2-2|TRBV10-3|few|19
CAIKVSSGRPDPNTGELFF
TGTGCCATCAAGGTTTCTAGCGGGAGGCCCGACCCGAACACCGGGGAGCTGTTTTTT
>NA|TRBJ2-7|TRBV7-8|few|15
CASSLDWPRSYEQYF
TGTGCCAGCAGCTTAGACTGGCCTCGATCCTACGAGCAGTACTTC
>TRBD2|TRBJ2-3|TRBV29-1|few|12
CSGAGGEDTQYF
TGCAGCGGAGCGGGAGGAGAGGATACGCAGTATTTT
>NA|TRBJ1-6|TRBV11-2|many|13
CATASSYNSPLHF
TGTGCTACAGCTAGCTCCTATAATTCACCCCTCCACTTT
>NA|TRBJ1-2|TRBV6-5|few|13
CASSYGASQGYTF
TGTGCCAGCAGTTATGGTGCATCCCAGGGCTACACCTTC
>TRBD2|TRBJ2-3|TRBV4-2|NA|18
CASSQVSGRPSHTDTQYF
TGTGCCAGCAGCCAAGTTAGCGGGAGGCCCTCACACACAGATACGCAGTATTTT
>NA|TRBJ1-1|TRBV10-1|NA|13
CASSDGLGTEAFF
TGCGCCAGCAGTGATGGCCTGGGAACTGAAGCTTTCTTT
>TRBD1|TRBJ1-1|TRBV29-1|NA|12
CSVGQGDTEAFF
TGCAGCGTTGGACAGGGGGATACTGAAGCTTTCTTT
>NA|TRBJ2-3|TRBV29-1|NA|12
CSAGEGADTQYF
TGCAGCGCCGGGGAGGGGGCGGATACGCAGTATTTT
>TRBD1|TRBJ2-5|TRBV20-1|NA|13
CSASGTVQETQYF
TGCAGTGCTTCCGGGACAGTCCAAGAGACCCAGTACTTC
>NA|TRBJ2-1|TRBV7-9|NA|11
CASSLTVEQFF
TGTGCCAGCAGCTTAACCGTCGAGCAGTTCTTC
>TRBD1|TRBJ2-7|TRBV10-3|few|14
CAISENRGPSEQYF
TGTGCCATCAGTGAAAACAGGGGGCCTTCCGAGCAGTACTTC
>NA|TRBJ1-5|TRBV10-3|NA|12
CAISEGGKPQHF
TGTGCCATCAGTGAAGGAGGAAAGCCCCAGCATTTT
>NA|TRBJ1-1|TRBV29-1|NA|11
CSVESGAEAFF
TGCAGCGTTGAATCGGGGGCTGAAGCTTTCTTT
>NA|TRBJ1-1|TRBV24-1|NA|12
CATSPGWSEAFF
TGTGCCACCTCTCCAGGGTGGTCTGAAGCTTTCTTT
>NA|TRBJ2-4|TRBV15|few|13
CATSRDSLGVRYF
TGTGCCACCAGCAGAGATTCGTTGGGGGTTCGGTACTTC
>TRBD1|TRBJ2-2|TRBV16|NA|15
CASSQPDRETGELFF
TGTGCCAGCAGCCAGCCCGACAGGGAAACCGGGGAGCTGTTTTTT
>TRBD2|TRBJ2-1|TRBV3-1|few|16
CASSQTLAGGYNEQFF
TGTGCCAGCAGCCAAACACTAGCGGGAGGGTACAATGAGCAGTTCTTC
>NA|TRBJ1-5|TRBV21-1|NA|16
CASSVGTEDSNQPQHF
TGTGCCAGCAGCGTTGGGACTGAGGATAGCAATCAGCCCCAGCATTTT
>NA|TRBJ1-2|TRBV12-3/TRBV12-4|few|12
CASSFRGDGYTF
TGTGCCAGCAGTTTCCGAGGGGATGGCTACACCTTC
>TRBD2|TRBJ2-1|TRBV2|NA|16
CASSDSAGVMNNEQFF
TGTGCCAGCAGTGACTCGGCGGGAGTTATGAACAATGAGCAGTTCTTC
>NA|TRBJ2-1|TRBV5-1|NA|15
CASSLRQGNYNEQFF
TGCGCCAGCAGCTTGCGGCAGGGTAACTACAATGAGCAGTTCTTC
>TRBD1|TRBJ1-3|TRBV7-9|NA|14
CASSTGQAGNTIYF
TGTGCCAGCAGCACAGGACAGGCTGGAAACACCATATATTTT
>NA|TRBJ2-1|TRBV3-1|few|15
CASSRQSGANNEQFF
TGTGCCAGCAGCCGCCAGTCCGGGGCAAACAATGAGCAGTTCTTC
>NA|TRBJ2-7|TRBV5-1|NA|12
CASSLSSREQYF
TGCGCCAGCAGCTTATCGAGCAGGGAGCAGTACTTC
>TRBD1|TRBJ1-2|TRBV3-1|many|13
CASSHATGDGYTF
TGTGCCAGCAGCCATGCGACAGGGGACGGCTACACCTTC
>NA|TRBJ1-3|TRBV12-3/TRBV12-4|few|13
CASSSWSGNTIYF
TGTGCCAGCAGTTCCTGGAGTGGAAACACCATATATTTT
>TRBD1|TRBJ2-6|TRBV7-9|few|18
CASSRWTGSSSGANVLTF
TGTGCCAGCAGCAGATGGACAGGGAGCAGCTCTGGGGCCAACGTCCTGACTTTC
>NA|TRBJ1-1|TRBV29-1|many|11
CSVSTGLEAFF
TGCAGCGTTAGCACAGGTCTTGAAGCTTTCTTT
>TRBD2|TRBJ2-7|TRBV10-3|NA|14
CAISGLAGTYEQYF
TGTGCCATCAGCGGACTAGCGGGAACCTACGAGCAGTACTTC
>NA|TRBJ2-1|TRBV7-2|many|12
CASSLTYNEQFF
TGTGCCAGCAGCTTGACCTACAATGAGCAGTTCTTC
>NA|TRBJ1-1|TRBV29-1|few|14
CSVEVGTVGTEAFF
TGCAGCGTTGAAGTGGGTACAGTTGGAACTGAAGCTTTCTTT
>NA|TRBJ2-4|TRBV29-1|few|9
CSLEYIQYF
TGCAGCCTTGAGTACATTCAGTACTTC
>NA|TRBJ2-5|TRBV6-4|NA|18
CASSDQQRRCGVQETQYF
TGTGCCAGCAGTGACCAACAGAGACGTTGCGGGGTTCAAGAGACCCAGTACTTC
>TRBD2|TRBJ2-3|TRBV29-1|many|15
CSVEGLAGESDTQYF
TGCAGCGTTGAAGGACTAGCGGGAGAGTCAGATACGCAGTATTTT
>NA|TRBJ2-7|TRBV7-6|NA|15
CASSLMPSVGYEQYF
TGTGCCAGCAGCTTAATGCCTAGCGTTGGCTACGAGCAGTACTTC
>TRBD1|TRBJ2-3|TRBV9|NA|15
CASSMTGGLTDTQYF
TGTGCCAGCAGCATGACAGGGGGCCTCACAGATACGCAGTATTTT
>NA|TRBJ2-7|TRBV20-1|many|13
CSATGQDYYEQYF
TGCAGTGCTACCGGACAGGACTACTACGAGCAGTACTTC
>TRBD2|TRBJ2-7|TRBV14|few|16
CASSHPGLAGGYEQYF
TGTGCCAGCAGCCATCCCGGACTAGCGGGAGGGTACGAGCAGTACTTC
>NA|TRBJ1-2|TRBV24-1|NA|15
CATSETGSSFDGYTF
TGTGCCACCAGTGAAACAGGGTCCTCGTTTGATGGCTACACCTTC
>TRBD1|TRBJ1-3|TRBV20-1|many|14
CSANPTGVGNTIYF
TGCAGTGCTAACCCGACAGGGGTGGGAAACACCATATATTTT
>NA|TRBJ2-7|TRBV5-1|NA|15
CASSLNSPPPYEQYF
TGCGCCAGCAGCTTAAACAGCCCTCCACCGTACGAGCAGTACTTC